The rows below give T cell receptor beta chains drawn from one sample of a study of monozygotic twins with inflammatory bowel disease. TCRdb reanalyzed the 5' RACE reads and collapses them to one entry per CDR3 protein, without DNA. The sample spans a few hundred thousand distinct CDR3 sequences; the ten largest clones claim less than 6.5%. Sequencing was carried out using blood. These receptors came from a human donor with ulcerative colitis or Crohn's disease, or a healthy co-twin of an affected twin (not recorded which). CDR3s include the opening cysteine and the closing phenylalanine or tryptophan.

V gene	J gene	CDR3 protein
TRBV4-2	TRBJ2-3	CASSPLKLAGSTDTQYF
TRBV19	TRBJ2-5	CASTAAGTRPLETQYF
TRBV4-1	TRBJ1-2	CASSQERPGRAGYTF
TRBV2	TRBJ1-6	CASSGARSYNSPLHF
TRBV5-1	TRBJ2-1	CASSLSGVGEQFF
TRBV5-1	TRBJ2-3	CASSLDRHLTDTQYF
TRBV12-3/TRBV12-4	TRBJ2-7	CASTLRQGRSYEQYF
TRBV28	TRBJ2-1	CASRGRTVSYNEQFF
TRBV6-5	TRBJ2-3	CASSYLNGADTQYF
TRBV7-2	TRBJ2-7	CASSLGSGQIYEQYF
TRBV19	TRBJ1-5	CASSTTGVGQPQHF
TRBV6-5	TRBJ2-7	CASSSGLIREQHF
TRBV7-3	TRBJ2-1	CASRGQGHEQFF
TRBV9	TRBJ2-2	CASSVGSGHATGELFF
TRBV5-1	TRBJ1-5	CASSPGQSSNQPQHF
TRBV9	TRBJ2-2	CASSLGGGTGELFF
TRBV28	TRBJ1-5	CASSFRGSNQPQHF
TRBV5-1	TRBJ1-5	CASSLDSGPFQPQHF
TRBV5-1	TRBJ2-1	CASSLVGTSGSGNNEQFF
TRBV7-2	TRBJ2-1	CASSETGGYYNEQFF
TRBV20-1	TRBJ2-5	CSAKPLKGVETQYF
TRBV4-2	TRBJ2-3	CAVGEGLGTDTQYF
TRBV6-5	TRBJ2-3	CASSYYWTSPADTQYF
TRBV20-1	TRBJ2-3	CSAVRQGRRDTQYF
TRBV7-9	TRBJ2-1	CASRSLAGDHNEQFF
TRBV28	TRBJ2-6	CASHLSSGANVLTF
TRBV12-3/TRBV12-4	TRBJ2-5	CASSRAIRQETQYF
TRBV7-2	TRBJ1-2	CASSLVVGGQSYGYTF
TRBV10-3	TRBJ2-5	CAIASGRQETQYF
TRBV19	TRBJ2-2	CASAPGTVNTGELFF
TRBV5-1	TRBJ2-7	CASSLGAGSNEQYF
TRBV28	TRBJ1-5	CASSLVFGRNQPQHF
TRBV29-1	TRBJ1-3	CSVQDSFSGNTIYF
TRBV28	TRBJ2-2	CASTHTSSLAGVGGELFF
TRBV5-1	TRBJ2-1	CASSRTSGRNNNEQFF
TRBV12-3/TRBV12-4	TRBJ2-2	CASSRDGGNTGELFF
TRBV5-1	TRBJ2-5	CASSSGLAVETQYF
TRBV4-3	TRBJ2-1	CASSQSPSGGLYNEQFF
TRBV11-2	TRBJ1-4	CASSWGAGTEKLFF
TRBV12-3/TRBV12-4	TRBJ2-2	CASIKQGGGTGELFF
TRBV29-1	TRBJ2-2	CSVPGPLTGELFF
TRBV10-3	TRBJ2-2	CAISPPTSGGEIGGELFF
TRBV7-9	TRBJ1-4	CASSTLDRGGEKLFF
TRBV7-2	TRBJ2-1	CASSFGALLFF
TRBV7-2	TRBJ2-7	CASSTSGGSTGLYEQYF
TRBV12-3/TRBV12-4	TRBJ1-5	CASSLVGDGNDQPQHF
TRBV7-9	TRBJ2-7	CASSFRGGTYEQYF
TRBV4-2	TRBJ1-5	CASSQDRRGQSNQPQHF
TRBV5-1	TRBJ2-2	CASSLYRDTGELFF
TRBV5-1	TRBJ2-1	CASSLGWRTSGGAYNEQFF
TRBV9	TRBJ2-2	CASSVGTGVSGELFF
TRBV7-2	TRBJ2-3	CASSLAGTGRTDTQYF
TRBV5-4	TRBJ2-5	CASSLYGFQETQYF
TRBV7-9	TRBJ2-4	CASSPTGGFKNIQYF
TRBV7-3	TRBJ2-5	CASSLTGTGKETQYF
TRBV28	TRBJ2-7	CASNKPRGSYEQYF
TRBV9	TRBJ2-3	CASSVYTTDTQYF